This T cell receptor beta chain was captured in a study of T cells in Graves' hyperthyroidism and ophthalmopathy (dated by TCRdb to 2018 to 2020). Study-wide context: Peripheral blood was collected at initial diagnosis, before any treatment. To identify TCR V-J signatures that set the groups apart, the researchers used a discovery cohort of 100 or so patients, made up of 40 to 45 with Graves' ophthalmopathy and some 60 with stable Graves' hyperthyroidism. Whether ophthalmopathy could be predicted prospectively was tested in an independent validation cohort made up of about 18 hyperthyroidism patients plus 17 patients who later progressed to ophthalmopathy. The 100 discovery patients were randomly split 7:3 into training and test sets. The study also compared thyroid tissue and blood T-cell repertoires from 6 or 7 Graves' hyperthyroidism patients. After blood sampling, hyperthyroidism patients were treated with methimazole at a starting dose of 30 mg daily, and ophthalmopathy patients were treated with high-dose intravenous methylprednisolone. According to the paper, TCR Vbeta CDR3 sequencing was carried out on 135 peripheral blood samples, which came from over 40 ophthalmopathy, roughly 75 hyperthyroidism and some 17 progressor patients. Broad study findings and their caveats: No statistical method was used to fix the sample size in advance, and group allocation was not hidden from the investigators. A model built on a 13 V-J signature distinguished ophthalmopathy from stable hyperthyroidism, reaching 85% to 90% sensitivity and approximately 83% specificity in cross-validation and 80%/75% in testing. In validation, progression to ophthalmopathy was predicted by the model with 70.59% sensitivity and 72.22% specificity, a median of around 5.9 months before onset. Most expanded thyroid clonotypes (frequency above 0.001) were also detected in blood, a finding suggesting that blood repertoires may reflect thyroid immune responses.

Amplification of TCR beta CDR3 regions was carried out from RNA transcripts. A first-round RT-PCR of the TCR CDR3 used the HTBI primer set with the Qiagen OneStep RT-PCR kit. A second multiplex PCR round built the libraries, followed by size selection and purification. Sequencing of the libraries was done on an Illumina HiSeq2000 using paired-end 100 bp reads. As for the original processing: SOAPnuke was used to process the raw data, with reads discarded if the reads contained adapters or uncalled bases, had a mean Phred below 15, or lacked an exact constant-primer or identifier match. COPE v1.2.5 was used to merge the high-quality paired reads, and each unique nucleotide sequence was defined as a clonotype. MiTCR v1.1 was used to align clonotypes to the IMGT TRBV, TRBD and TRBJ reference segments. Analysis was restricted to V-J combinations with a frequency above 0.0001, which covered about 99% of repertoires. The TCS score was defined as the ratio of F50 (clonal expansion) to E x V (chaos), calculated using BLOSUM62-based TCRdist between CDR3 peptides within each V-J. Welch's t-statistics and random forest reduced 500 to 550 V-J features to roughly 13, which were used in a naive Bayes classifier (R e1071). The Morisita-Horn index was used to measure how similar the thyroid and blood repertoires were. TCRdb redid the processing of the public reads, applying fastp at Q25 and MiXCR, and retained in-frame beta chains. CDR3 protein sequences are deduplicated, and each keeps its most common genes and DNA. The authors' filters were not applied to this entry. This sample lists nearly 750,000 distinct CDR3 sequences; just over 35% were detected once. The ten top clones hold around 30% of the sample.

Graves' hyperthyroidism was defined as stable when no progression to ophthalmopathy occurred over 18 months of follow-up. The hyperthyroidism patients were between 18 and 65 years old and newly diagnosed, with a disease duration of less than 2 months. The study excluded patients with uncontrolled infections, other autoimmune diseases, pregnancy or lactation. Diagnoses were based on clinical symptoms, serum thyroxine and TRAb, thyroid ultrasound and orbital computed tomography. PBMCs were separated from 8 to 10 ml of fresh peripheral blood using Ficoll-Paque density gradient centrifugation. Trizol reagent was used to extract total RNA, and RNA quality was then checked on an Agilent 2100 Bioanalyzer. This clonotype came up a few times. Its antigen is unknown. No qualities accompany the bases; no much larger clone lies one base away. The germline V gene sets CDR1 to MDHEN and CDR2 to SYDVKM. Cut back by 6 bases and 4 bases, the V and J ends lie 18 bases apart. Taken from cysteine to phenylalanine, the CDR3 has 15 residues. The retained sequence is limited to the CDR3, 45 bases, with the frame set at the first base.

Material: blood. Recombination connected TRBV28 to TRBJ1-2; the D segment cannot be called with confidence. This receptor was identified in a woman between 40 and 55 years old with Graves' hyperthyroidism. The DNA is as follows: TGTGCCAGCAGCCCAGGCCCGGAAGACGGCTATGGCTACACCTTC. Translated, it gives CASSPGPEDGYGYTF.